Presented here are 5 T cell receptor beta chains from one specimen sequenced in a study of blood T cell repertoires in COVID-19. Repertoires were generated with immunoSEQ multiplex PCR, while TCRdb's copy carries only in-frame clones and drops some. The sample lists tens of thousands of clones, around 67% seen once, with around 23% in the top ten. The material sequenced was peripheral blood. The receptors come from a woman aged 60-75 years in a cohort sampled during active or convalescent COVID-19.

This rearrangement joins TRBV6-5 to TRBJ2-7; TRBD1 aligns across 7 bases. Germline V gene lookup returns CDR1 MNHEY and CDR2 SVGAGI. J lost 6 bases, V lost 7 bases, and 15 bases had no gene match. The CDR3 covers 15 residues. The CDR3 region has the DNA TGTGCCAGCACCGCCGGGACAGTCCACCTTGGCGAGCAGTACTTC. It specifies CASTAGTVHLGEQYF.

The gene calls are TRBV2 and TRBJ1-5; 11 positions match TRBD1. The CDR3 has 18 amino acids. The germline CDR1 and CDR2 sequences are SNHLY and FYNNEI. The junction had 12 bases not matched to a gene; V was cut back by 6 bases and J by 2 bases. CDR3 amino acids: CASRQPGQGGFGNQPQHF. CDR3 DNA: TGTGCCAGCAGGCAACCGGGACAGGGGGGCTTCGGCAATCAGCCCCAGCATTTT.

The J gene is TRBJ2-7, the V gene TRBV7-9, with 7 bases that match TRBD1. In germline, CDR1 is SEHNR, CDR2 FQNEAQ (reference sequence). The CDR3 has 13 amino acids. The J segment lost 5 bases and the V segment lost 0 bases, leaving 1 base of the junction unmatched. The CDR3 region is CASSLATGDEQYF. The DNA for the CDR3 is TGTGCCAGCAGCTTAGCCACAGGGGACGAGCAGTACTTC.

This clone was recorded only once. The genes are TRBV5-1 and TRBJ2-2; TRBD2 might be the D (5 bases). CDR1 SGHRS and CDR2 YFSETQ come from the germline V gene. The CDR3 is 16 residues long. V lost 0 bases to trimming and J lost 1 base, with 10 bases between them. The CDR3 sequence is CASSLGSSGNTGELFF. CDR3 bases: TGCGCCAGCAGCTTGGGGAGCAGCGGGAACACCGGGGAGCTGTTTTTT.

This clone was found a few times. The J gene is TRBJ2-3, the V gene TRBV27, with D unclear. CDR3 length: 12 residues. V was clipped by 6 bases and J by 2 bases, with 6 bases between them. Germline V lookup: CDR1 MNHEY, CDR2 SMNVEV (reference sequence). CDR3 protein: CASSPTTDTQYF. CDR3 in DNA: TGTGCCAGCAGCCCTACCACAGATACGCAGTATTTT.